What follows are 31 T cell receptor beta chains derived from one specimen sequenced in a study of cytotoxic CD8 clonotypes in ibrutinib-treated CLL. Produced via immunoSEQ multiplex PCR; TCRdb's table is partial and in-frame only. The sample has 150,000 to 200,000 clones, under 90% seen once. The specimen was PBMCs, collected after 24 months of ibrutinib treatment. Receptors were obtained from a human donor with chronic lymphocytic leukemia.

This clone was counted only a few times. The chain is built from TRBV5-1 and TRBJ2-1; the match to TRBD1 covers 7 bases. Trimming removed 0 bases from V and 6 bases from J; junction bases left unmatched: 3. Germline loops: CDR1 SGHRS, CDR2 YFSETQ. The CDR3 sequence is 14 residues long. The CDR3 DNA sequence: TGCGCCAGCAGCTTGGGGGGACAGCCCAATGAGCAGTTCTTC. It specifies CASSLGGQPNEQFF.

This rearrangement joins TRBV7-2 to TRBJ2-5, with a tentative D call TRBD2 (5 bases). The V end lost 2 bases, the J end lost 7 bases, and 14 bases lay between the germline ends. The CDR3 runs to 14 residues. Germline-derived CDR1 and CDR2 are SGHTA and FQGNSA. CDR3 bases: TGTGCCAGCAGCTTATCGGCGGGTAGATGGACCCAGTACTTC. Protein sequence: CASSLSAGRWTQYF. The complete variable domain, with remaining parts taken from reference TRBV7-2 and TRBJ2-5, reads GAGVSQSPSNKVTEKGKDVELRCDPISGHTALYWYRQSLGQGLEFLIYFQGNSAPDKSGLPSDRFSAERTGGSVSTLTIQRTQQEDSAVYLCASSLSAGRWTQYFGPGTRLLVL.

The rearrangement uses TRBV27 and TRBJ1-1; D call uncertain. Germline lookup yields CDR1 MNHEY and CDR2 SMNVEV (reference sequence). Deletions cut 2 bases from V and 3 bases from J, with 7 bases between. The CDR3 sequence is 13 residues long. CDR3 coding DNA: TGTGCCAGCAGTTTAACCGGGGACACTGAAGCTTTCTTT. Protein sequence: CASSLTGDTEAFF.

V and J are TRBV30 and TRBJ2-1; 12 bases are a match to TRBD2. V shed 2 bases and J 15 bases; nucleotides not matched to a gene: 14. The CDR3 contains 15 residues. Germline V gives CDR1 GTSNPN, CDR2 SVGIG (reference sequence). CDR3 residues: CAWSSGALAGGRSFF. CDR3 DNA: TGTGCCTGGAGTTCCGGCGCCCTAGCGGGGGGGCGCTCGTTCTTC.

The chain has TRBV19 and TRBJ1-5; 9 nucleotides align to TRBD1. This CDR3 comprises 16 residues. V shed 9 bases and J 3 bases; nucleotides not matched to a gene: 12. The germline gives CDR1 LNHDA, CDR2 SQIVND (reference sequence). The DNA for the CDR3 is TGTGCCAGCAACAGGGGGCTCAGCCCGGTCAATCAGCCCCAGCATTTT. Amino acids: CASNRGLSPVNQPQHF.

This chain's CDR3 is CASSKGDRANTGELFF. The CDR3, as DNA: TGTGCCAGCAGTAAAGGGGACAGGGCTAACACCGGGGAGCTGTTTTTT. The chain couples TRBV6-1 to TRBJ2-2; 9 bases agree with TRBD1. The germline V gene encodes CDR1 MNHNS and CDR2 SASEGT. V lost 5 bases and J lost 2; bases outside the gene matches: 6. The CDR3 consists of 16 residues.

This chain links TRBV30 with TRBJ2-6; the D gene could be TRBD1 or TRBD2 (6 bases each). The V gene's germline CDR1 is GTSNPN and CDR2 SVGIG (reference sequence). Trimming took 1 base from V and 2 from J, leaving 12 bases between them. The CDR3 extends over 16 amino acids. The CDR3 DNA sequence: TGTGCCTGGAGTGGGGGGGCGCTGGCTGGGGCCAACGTCCTGACTTTC. Protein product: CAWSGGALAGANVLTF.

The chain carries TRBV29-1 and TRBJ2-7; TRBD1 aligns across 7 bases. This CDR3 has 13 residues. CDR1 and CDR2 (germline): SQVTM, ANQGSEA. With V trimmed by 4 bases and J by 4 bases, 7 bases remained unmatched. CDR3 region: CSVANNRGYEQYF. DNA for the CDR3: TGCAGCGTTGCGAATAACAGGGGATACGAGCAGTACTTC.

This chain connects TRBV6-1 to TRBJ2-1; the D gene is possibly TRBD2 (5 bases). The V and J ends lost 2 bases and 6 bases respectively, with 14 bases between them. CDR3 size: 15 residues. Per the germline V gene, CDR1 is MNHNS and CDR2 is SASEGT. CDR3 protein: CASSEWTHASNEQFF. The CDR3 nucleotides are TGTGCCAGCAGTGAATGGACTCACGCAAGCAATGAGCAGTTCTTC.

This chain joins TRBV7-2 and TRBJ2-7; a weak D match, TRBD2 (5 bases). Germline assignment: CDR1 SGHTA and CDR2 FQGNSA. The CDR3 consists of 15 residues. Deletions cut 5 bases from V and 5 bases from J, with 19 bases between. This CDR3 reads CASSPTWLGSHEQYF. In nucleotides, the CDR3 is TGTGCCAGCAGCCCCACGTGGCTAGGGAGTCACGAGCAGTACTTC.

This clone showed up just a few times. V usage is TRBV5-1 and J usage is TRBJ2-5; TRBD2 matches 9 bases. The CDR3 extends over 16 amino acids. The ends lost 0 bases at V and 5 bases at J; junction bases unmatched: 8. CDR1 is SGHRS and CDR2 is YFSETQ in the germline V gene. The CDR3 protein is CASSLGAGGTTETQYF. CDR3 coding DNA: TGCGCCAGCAGCTTGGGTGCGGGGGGGACAACTGAGACCCAGTACTTC.

This clone was counted once. The J gene is TRBJ1-4, the V gene TRBV18; D is possibly TRBD1 (5 bases). The V gene's germline CDR1 is KGHSH and CDR2 LQKENI. This CDR3 has 14 residues. V lost 3 bases and J lost 14, with 19 bases in between. The CDR3 spells CASSPRDLSSALFF. CDR3 DNA: TGTGCCAGCTCACCTCGGGACCTTAGTTCGGCGCTGTTTTTT.

The chain employs TRBV28 and TRBJ1-2; D gene ambiguous. CDR1 and CDR2 from the germline V gene are MDHEN and SYDVKM. CDR3 length: 13 residues. The V gene lost 6 bases and the J gene lost 7 bases, with 15 bases spanning the gap. The CDR3 reads CASRGTAAGGYTF. The CDR3 bases are TGTGCCAGCAGGGGTACAGCGGCGGGTGGCTACACCTTC.

The V gene is TRBV7-3, the J gene TRBJ1-5; 7 bases agree with TRBD1. Germline-derived CDR1 and CDR2 are SGHTA and FQGTGA. The junction had 4 bases not matched to a gene; V was cut back by 5 bases and J by 3 bases. CDR3 length: 14 residues. CDR3 sequence: CASSPGTANQPQHF. CDR3 nucleotides: TGTGCCAGCAGCCCAGGGACAGCCAATCAGCCCCAGCATTTT.

This clone was counted once. J is TRBJ2-3 and V is TRBV19, with TRBD1 matching over 8 bases. CDR1 and CDR2 from the germline V gene are LNHDA and SQIVND (reference sequence). J was trimmed by 1 base and V by 5 bases; bases with no gene match: 5. The length of the CDR3 is 15 residues. CDR3 nucleotide sequence: TGTGCCAGTAGTGGAGGGGGACAGGGCACAGATACGCAGTATTTT. Its protein is CASSGGGQGTDTQYF.

The V gene is TRBV7-3, the J gene TRBJ1-5, with 10 bases matching TRBD1. Germline V lookup: CDR1 SGHTA, CDR2 FQGTGA. This CDR3 has 16 residues. Trimming cost V 5 bases and J 2 bases; bases outside gene matches: 6. For the CDR3, the DNA is TGTGCCAGCAGCGCGACAGGGGGCGCGGGCAATCAGCCCCAGCATTTT. This codes for CASSATGGAGNQPQHF.

The rearrangement links TRBV5-6 to TRBJ1-1; D is uncertain. Germline V gene sequence: CDR1 SGHDT, CDR2 YYEEEE. The CDR3 extends over 12 amino acids. Trimming pared 1 base from V and 8 bases from J, leaving 9 bases between. The CDR3 DNA reads TGTGCCAGCAGCTTGCTTCGGGAAGAAGCTTTCTTT. Amino acids: CASSLLREEAFF.

J is TRBJ1-3 and V is TRBV7-2; D perhaps matches TRBD1 (6 bases). V was shortened by 2 bases and J by 0 bases, with 8 bases between the two germline ends. CDR3 size: 15 residues. The V gene's germline CDR1 is SGHTA and CDR2 FQGNSA. This chain's CDR3 is CASSLIGGSGNTIYF. Written as DNA, the CDR3 is TGTGCCAGCAGCTTAATAGGGGGCTCTGGAAACACCATATATTTT.

The table lists this clone with a count of one. This rearrangement joins TRBV7-8 to TRBJ1-4, with a weak D call TRBD1 (5 bases). The CDR3 loop spans 14 amino acids. Germline loops: CDR1 SGHVS, CDR2 FQNEAQ. V lost 5 bases, J lost 8 bases, and 15 bases lay in between. This CDR3 is CASSLGGGGEKLFF. The CDR3 DNA is TGTGCCAGCAGCCTCGGGGGGGGAGGAGAAAAACTGTTTTTT.

This chain uses TRBV6-1 with TRBJ2-1, with D perhaps TRBD1 or TRBD2 (5 bases each). Trimming left V 8 bases short and J 5 bases short, with 13 bases between. The CDR3 is 13 amino acids. CDR1 is MNHNS, CDR2 SASEGT, per germline. The CDR3 sequence is CASLHRDHNEQFF. The CDR3 nucleotides are TGTGCCAGCCTTCACCGGGACCACAATGAGCAGTTCTTC.

The V gene is TRBV19, the J gene TRBJ1-5; 7 bases align to TRBD1. The junction had 12 bases not matched to a gene; V was cut back by 4 bases and J by 3 bases. The CDR3 is 17 amino acids. CDR1 is LNHDA, CDR2 SQIVND, per germline (reference sequence). The DNA for the CDR3 is TGTGCCAGTAGTACTACAGGGGATCCCCTTTTCAATCAGCCCCAGCATTTT. As protein: CASSTTGDPLFNQPQHF.

This clone was counted a single time. J is TRBJ2-1 and V is TRBV7-9; D is ambiguous. Trimming took off 5 bases at V and 5 bases at J, with 10 bases between the two ends. The CDR3 is made up of 13 amino acids. Germline V gene data show CDR1 as SEHNR and CDR2 as FQNEAQ (reference sequence). In DNA, the CDR3 is TGTGCCAGCAGCCACGACGGCAACAATGAGCAGTTCTTC. This encodes CASSHDGNNEQFF.

This chain connects TRBV25-1 to TRBJ2-7, with 10 bases lining up with TRBD2. The CDR3 totals 15 residues. Germline V CDR1 and CDR2: MGHDK, SYGVNS. The ends lost 9 bases at V and 3 bases at J; junction bases unmatched: 11. The CDR3 loop reads CARGRSGRVVYEQYF. In nucleotides, the CDR3 is TGTGCCAGGGGGCGGAGCGGGAGGGTGGTCTACGAGCAGTACTTC.

The rearrangement joins TRBV11-2 to TRBJ2-1; no clear D gene. Germline CDR1 is SGHAT and CDR2 is FQNNGV. CDR3 length: 18 residues. Trimming took off 5 bases at V and 0 bases at J, with 20 bases between the two ends. The CDR3 loop is CASSPSSGSRSSYNEQFF. CDR3 bases: TGTGCCAGCAGCCCCTCTTCTGGCTCCCGGAGCTCCTACAATGAGCAGTTCTTC.

Only a few counts were recorded for this clone. The chain is built from TRBV7-2 and TRBJ1-5; unclear D gene. This CDR3 is built from 13 residues. Trimming took off 3 bases at V and 7 bases at J, with 10 bases between the two ends. Per germline, CDR1 SGHTA and CDR2 FQGNSA. The CDR3 DNA follows: TGTGCCAGCAGCTTCGGTACCTACCAGCCCCAGCATTTT. Protein product: CASSFGTYQPQHF. The full variable domain, completed using reference TRBV7-2 and TRBJ1-5, is GAGVSQSPSNKVTEKGKDVELRCDPISGHTALYWYRQSLGQGLEFLIYFQGNSAPDKSGLPSDRFSAERTGGSVSTLTIQRTQQEDSAVYLCASSFGTYQPQHFGDGTRLSIL.

The CDR3 DNA is TGTGCCAGCAGGACAGGGACCTATAATGAAAAACTGTTTTTT. Its translation is CASRTGTYNEKLFF. The J gene is TRBJ1-4, the V gene TRBV27, with 7 positions matching TRBD1. The CDR3 covers 14 residues. V trimming: 6 bases; J trimming: 4 bases; junction bases outside the gene matches: 5. From germline, CDR1 is MNHEY and CDR2 SMNVEV (reference sequence).

This clone was seen more than once but under ten times. This sequence joins TRBV6-4 and TRBJ2-5; possible D gene TRBD1, 5 bases. CDR1 and CDR2 from the germline V gene are MRHNA and SNTAGT. Between the trimmed V and J ends, which lost 7 bases and 0 bases, there was a span of 9 bases. The CDR3 totals 13 residues. DNA of the CDR3: TGTGCCAGCAAGGACAAGTACCAAGAGACCCAGTACTTC. This gives the protein CASKDKYQETQYF.

A single count supports this clone. The chain employs TRBV7-9 and TRBJ2-3; D gene uncertain. V shed 2 bases and J shed 4 bases, with 7 bases lying between them. Germline assignment: CDR1 SEHNR and CDR2 FQNEAQ (reference sequence). There are 13 residues in the CDR3. The CDR3 spells CASSLNGPDTQYF. CDR3 in DNA: TGTGCCAGCAGCTTAAATGGGCCAGATACGCAGTATTTT.

Concerning this clone: At one end the junction does not follow the germline gene, possibly because of a read error. The J gene is TRBJ2-1, the V gene TRBV2, with D perhaps TRBD2 (5 bases). Germline V gene lookup returns CDR1 SNHLY and CDR2 FYNNEI. The CDR3 runs 12 residues. The CDR3 bases are TGTGCCAGCAGGGACGACCTTCCACAGCGGATCTTC. Translating it yields CASRDDLPQRIF. The whole variable domain, remainder taken from reference TRBV2 and TRBJ2-1, is EPEVTQTPSHQVTQMGQEVILRCVPISNHLYFYWYRQILGQKVEFLVSFYNNEISEKSEIFDDQFSVERPDGSNFTLKIRSTKLEDSAMYFCASRDDLPQRIFGPGTRLTVL.

The rearrangement links TRBV30 to TRBJ1-1; maybe TRBD1 (5 bases). In germline, CDR1 is GTSNPN, CDR2 SVGIG (reference sequence). CDR3 length: 13 residues. V was cut by 3 bases and J by 2 bases, with 10 bases left in between. The CDR3 region is CAWSAGRNTEAFF. In nucleotides, the CDR3 is TGTGCCTGGAGCGCAGGGCGAAACACTGAAGCTTTCTTT.

A remark on this clone: Germline and junction disagree at one end, which may indicate a read error. The chain couples TRBV14 to TRBJ1-2; D unclear. CDR3 length: 14 residues. The germline gives CDR1 SGHDN, CDR2 FVKESK. CDR3 sequence: CASSPLGANYGYTF. The CDR3 region has the DNA TGTGCCAGCAGCCCCCTGGGAGCTAATTATGGCTACACCTTC. Full variable domain (remainder filled in from reference TRBV14 and TRBJ1-2): EAGVTQFPSHSVIEKGQTVTLRCDPISGHDNLYWYRRVMGKEIKFLLHFVKESKQDESGMPNNRFLAERTGGTYSTLKVQPAELEDSGVYFCASSPLGANYGYTFGSGTRLTVV.